Below, 10 T cell receptor beta chains from the same sample are listed, as sequenced in a study of T cell responses to AZD1222 COVID-19 vaccine. Produced via immunoSEQ multiplex PCR; TCRdb's table is partial and in-frame only. Of around 120,000 clones in the sample, roughly 91% were seen once. The sequences come from peripheral blood, collected on day 0 of MenACWY control vaccination. The receptors shown here come from an adult in good health.

This clone was detected once. The J gene is TRBJ2-5, the V gene TRBV7-7; a possible D gene is TRBD2 (7 bases). V was trimmed by 5 bases and J by 5 bases, leaving 15 bases between them. Germline V gene sequence: CDR1 SSHAT, CDR2 FNYEAQ (reference sequence). The CDR3 is 14 amino acids. CDR3 sequence reads: CASSPGPGGETQYF. CDR3 nucleotide sequence: TGTGCCAGCAGCCCCGGGCCGGGGGGCGAGACCCAGTACTTC.

The rearrangement uses TRBV12-3 or TRBV12-4 and TRBJ1-1; D is uncertain. Between the trimmed V and J ends, which lost 3 bases and 1 base, there was a span of 6 bases. This CDR3 contains 13 residues. CDR3 amino acids: CASSLVENTEAFF. DNA of the CDR3: TGTGCCAGCAGTTTGGTAGAGAACACTGAAGCTTTCTTT.

The chain has TRBV6-5 and TRBJ2-3; TRBD1 might be the D (5 bases). Per germline, CDR1 MNHEY and CDR2 SVGAGI. Deletions cut 6 bases from V and 1 base from J, with 8 bases between. This CDR3 contains 13 residues. CDR3 sequence reads: CASSTGGTDTQYF. CDR3 in DNA: TGTGCCAGCAGCACAGGAGGCACAGATACGCAGTATTTT.

This sequence joins TRBV7-2 and TRBJ1-1, with TRBD1 matching over 8 bases. The V and J ends lost 2 bases and 1 base, in that order; junction bases with no gene match: 3. The CDR3 contains 15 residues. Germline V lookup: CDR1 SGHTA, CDR2 FQGNSA. This chain's CDR3 is CASSLNQGANTEAFF. CDR3 coding DNA: TGTGCCAGCAGCTTAAATCAGGGGGCGAACACTGAAGCTTTCTTT.

This chain links TRBV18 with TRBJ2-1, with 9 bases matching TRBD1. Per the germline V gene, CDR1 is KGHSH and CDR2 is LQKENI. This CDR3 is 14 amino acids long. With 4 bases clipped from V and 7 bases from J, the junction kept 5 bases outside the gene matches. CDR3 amino acids: CASSRGQGGNEQFF. DNA of the CDR3: TGTGCCAGCTCACGGGGACAGGGCGGGAATGAGCAGTTCTTC.

The CDR3 sequence: CASSQEGTTDTQYF. The DNA for the CDR3 is TGCGCCAGCAGCCAAGAAGGCACCACAGATACGCAGTATTTT. The J gene is TRBJ2-3, the V gene TRBV4-1; D ambiguous. The germline V gene has CDR1 MGHRA and CDR2 YSYEKL. V was clipped by 0 bases and J by 2 bases, with 6 bases between them. The CDR3 runs 14 residues.

V gene TRBV7-8 combines with J gene TRBJ2-1, with D tentatively TRBD2 (6 bases). This CDR3 spans 16 amino acids. Germline CDR1 SGHVS, CDR2 FQNEAQ. The germline V and J ends were trimmed by 7 bases and 0 bases, with 16 bases remaining between them. CDR3 nucleotides: TGTGCCAGCACTGGAGGGTCCTTTAGCTCCTACAATGAGCAGTTCTTC. It is translated as CASTGGSFSSYNEQFF.

The V and J genes are TRBV11-3 and TRBJ2-1; the D gene is possibly TRBD2 (6 bases). The germline gives CDR1 SGHNT, CDR2 YENEEA. CDR3 length: 14 residues. CDR3 sequence (DNA): TGTGCGTCGTCTTTCCGGAGGGTTGACGATGAGCAGTTCTTC. This codes for CASSFRRVDDEQFF.

The chain has TRBV6-6 and TRBJ1-1; 7 bases fit TRBD1. J was trimmed by 4 bases and V by 5 bases; bases with no gene match: 19. This CDR3 is built from 18 residues. Germline CDR1 reads MNHNY; CDR2 reads SVGAGI (reference sequence). This chain's CDR3 is CASSPSPTPDQGGTEAFF. The CDR3 coding sequence is TGTGCCAGCAGTCCCTCTCCGACCCCCGACCAGGGGGGCACTGAAGCTTTCTTT.

This chain uses TRBV11-2 with TRBJ2-7; 12 bases are shared with TRBD1. V lost 1 base to trimming and J lost 7 bases; unmatched junction nucleotides: 17. This CDR3 contains 19 residues. Germline assignment: CDR1 SGHAT and CDR2 FQNNGV. CDR3 loop: CASSLVGTGGLGLPGEQYF. DNA of the CDR3: TGTGCCAGCAGCTTAGTCGGGACAGGGGGCCTCGGACTACCGGGGGAGCAGTACTTC.